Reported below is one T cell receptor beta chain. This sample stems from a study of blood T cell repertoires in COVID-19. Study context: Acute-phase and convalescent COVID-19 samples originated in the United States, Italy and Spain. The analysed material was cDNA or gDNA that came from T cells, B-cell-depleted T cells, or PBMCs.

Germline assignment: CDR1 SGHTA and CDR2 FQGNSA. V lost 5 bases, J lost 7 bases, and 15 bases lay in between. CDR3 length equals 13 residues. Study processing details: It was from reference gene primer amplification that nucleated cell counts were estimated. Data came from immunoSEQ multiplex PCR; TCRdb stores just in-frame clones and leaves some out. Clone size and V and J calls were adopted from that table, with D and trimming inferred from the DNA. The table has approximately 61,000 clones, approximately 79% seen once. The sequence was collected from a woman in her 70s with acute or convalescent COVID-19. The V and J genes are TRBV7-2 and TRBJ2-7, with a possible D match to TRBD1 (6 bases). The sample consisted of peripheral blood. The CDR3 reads CASSLTGVLEQYF. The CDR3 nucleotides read TGTGCCAGCAGCCTGACAGGTGTCTTGGAGCAGTACTTC.